The sequence of this TCR beta chain was determined in a study of T cells in Graves' hyperthyroidism and ophthalmopathy (dated by TCRdb to about 2019). Background for the entire study: Peripheral blood samples were taken at the time of initial diagnosis, prior to any treatment. TCR V-J signatures able to tell the groups apart were searched for in a discovery cohort of 100 patients, of whom roughly 42 had Graves' ophthalmopathy and more than 55 had stable Graves' hyperthyroidism. Prospective prediction of ophthalmopathy was tested in an independent validation cohort of 18 to 20 hyperthyroidism patients and 17 patients who later progressed to ophthalmopathy. According to the paper, TCR Vbeta CDR3 sequencing was carried out on about 140 peripheral blood samples, which came from approximately 41 ophthalmopathy, roughly 75 hyperthyroidism and some 17 progressor patients. The roughly 94 discovery patients were randomly divided into training and test sets at a 7:3 ratio. Following sampling, methimazole starting at 30 mg daily was given to hyperthyroidism patients, and high-dose intravenous methylprednisolone was given to ophthalmopathy patients. In about six Graves' hyperthyroidism patients, the study also compared T-cell repertoires from thyroid tissue with T-cell repertoires from blood.

This clonotype was counted ten times or more. This clone's antigen is unknown. Per-base qualities were not stored, and no clone one base away is much larger. The TCR beta CDR3 regions were amplified from the RNA transcripts. For the first round of RT-PCR on the TCR CDR3, the HTBI primer set was used together with the Qiagen OneStep RT-PCR kit. The libraries were constructed in a second round of multiplex PCR and then size-selected and purified. Sequencing of the libraries was done on an Illumina HiSeq2000 using paired-end 100 bp reads. As for the original processing: Raw data were processed with SOAPnuke, discarding reads with adapters, uncalled bases, mean Phred below 15, or no exact constant-primer or identifier match. High-quality paired reads were merged with COPE v1.2.5, and unique nucleotide sequences were defined as clonotypes. MiTCR v1.1 was used to align the clonotypes against IMGT TRBV, TRBD and TRBJ reference segments. Analysis was restricted to V-J combinations with a frequency above 0.0001, which covered 99.2% of repertoires. A TCS score was defined as the ratio between F50 (clonal expansion) and ExV (chaos), using BLOSUM62-based TCRdist between CDR3 peptides within each V-J. Welch's t-statistics and random forest reduced 450 to 600 V-J features to around 14, which were used in a naive Bayes classifier (R e1071). TCRdb reprocessing: public reads trimmed at Q25 with fastp, clones called with MiXCR, in-frame beta chains kept. All rows with the same CDR3 protein become a single entry with the most common DNA and genes. The authors' filters were not applied to this entry. This sample has approximately 250,000 distinct CDR3 sequences in its table, and more than 20% of those were observed once. Approximately 35% of the sample is in the top ten clones.

In the ophthalmopathy patients, disease was moderately to severely active, with a Clinical Activity Score of 3 or more, a NOSPECS grade of 4 or more, and a duration of less than 3 months. Exclusion was applied to patients with uncontrolled infections, other autoimmune diseases, pregnancy or lactation. Diagnoses were established on the basis of clinical symptoms, serum thyroxine and TRAb, thyroid ultrasound, and orbital computed tomography. Ficoll-Paque density gradient centrifugation was used to isolate PBMCs from 10 ml of fresh peripheral blood. Total RNA was extracted using Trizol reagent, and RNA quality was assessed on an Agilent 2100 Bioanalyzer. Counted from cysteine to phenylalanine, this CDR3 has 12 amino acids. Only CDR3 DNA remains: 36 bases, in frame from the first base. The V end loses 8 bases and the J end loses 5 bases, and a stretch of 12 bases separates them. The paper as a whole reports these results and caveats: In validation, progression to ophthalmopathy was predicted by the model with roughly 69% sensitivity and 72.22% specificity, a median of roughly 6.4 months before onset. A 13 V-J signature model separated ophthalmopathy from stable hyperthyroidism, with roughly 88% sensitivity and roughly 81% specificity in cross-validation and 80%/75% in testing. Sample size was not statistically predetermined, and investigators were not blinded to group allocation. Most expanded thyroid clonotypes (frequency above 0.001) were also detected in blood, suggesting blood repertoires may reflect thyroid immune responses.

The sequenced sample consisted of blood. Rearrangement joined TRBV12-3 or TRBV12-4 to TRBJ1-1; the D gene is perhaps TRBD1, on 5 matching bases. This sequence was found in a woman aged 40 to 50 with Graves' ophthalmopathy. CDR3 sequence: CASYSQGTEAFF. In nucleotides, the sequence is TGTGCCAGCTACTCCCAGGGAACTGAAGCTTTCTTT.